A selection of T cell receptor beta chains follows, all from one sample in a study of vaccination and CD4 T cells after COVID-19. TCRdb ran MiXCR on the PCR reads and lists one entry per CDR3 protein. Of over 12,000 distinct CDR3 sequences detected, over 50% appear once; the ten largest clones hold about 14%. These TCRs' antigens remain unknown. Material for sequencing was CD4+ T cells from blood, cultured in vitro. These receptors came from a human donor who had recovered from COVID-19. CDR3s include the opening cysteine and the closing phenylalanine or tryptophan. Fields, in order: J gene, V gene, D gene, clone size, CDR3 protein, CDR3 DNA. The D gene is left open where the match is weak. Clone size is given for some rows only: seen once, a few or many times, or a class if the clone is expanded.

>TRBJ2-3|TRBV6-1|TRBD2|few
CASRRTSATDTQYF
TGTGCCAGCAGAAGGACTAGCGCCACAGATACGCAGTATTTT
>TRBJ2-3|TRBV2|NA|once
CASSESRVSTDTQYF
TGTGCCAGCAGTGAATCTCGGGTTAGCACAGATACGCAGTATTTT
>TRBJ2-2|TRBV20-1|NA|NA
CSARQDYTGELFF
TGCAGTGCTAGACAGGACTACACCGGGGAGCTGTTTTTT
>TRBJ2-5|TRBV2|TRBD2|once
CASSAQRAGAETQYF
TGTGCCAGCAGCGCCCAGCGAGCGGGAGCGGAGACCCAGTACTTC
>TRBJ1-1|TRBV6-1|NA|NA
CASSLQLGTEAFF
TGTGCCAGCAGCCTTCAACTGGGGACTGAAGCTTTCTTT
>TRBJ1-5|TRBV19|NA|few
CASSSQGSNQPQHF
TGTGCCAGTAGTAGTCAGGGTAGCAATCAGCCCCAGCATTTT
>TRBJ2-3|TRBV15|TRBD1|NA
CATRLTGSTDTQYF
TGTGCCACCAGATTGACAGGGTCGACAGATACGCAGTATTTT
>TRBJ1-5|TRBV12-3/TRBV12-4|NA|few
CASSLLDGNQPQHF
TGTGCCAGCAGTTTATTGGACGGAAATCAGCCCCAGCATTTT
>TRBJ1-1|TRBV6-5|NA|NA
CASSYHHGDGTEAFF
TGTGCCAGCAGTTATCACCACGGCGACGGAACTGAAGCTTTCTTT
>TRBJ2-7|TRBV28|NA|once
CASSLGRGHEQYF
TGTGCCAGCAGTTTAGGGAGGGGGCACGAGCAGTACTTC
>TRBJ2-5|TRBV12-3/TRBV12-4|TRBD2|NA
CASSRAGGAAQYF
TGTGCCAGCAGTCGAGCGGGGGGCGCGGCCCAGTACTTC
>TRBJ2-3|TRBV18|NA|NA
CASSPGSTDTQYF
TGTGCCAGCTCACCGGGGTCCACAGATACGCAGTATTTT
>TRBJ2-1|TRBV20-1|NA|few
CSAMGLGNEQFF
TGCAGTGCTATGGGATTGGGCAATGAGCAGTTCTTC
>TRBJ2-6|TRBV30|NA|few
CASGRSFSGANVLTF
TGTGCCAGTGGCAGATCGTTCTCTGGGGCCAACGTCCTGACTTTC
>TRBJ1-2|TRBV5-1|NA|NA
CASSLDTDGGYTF
TGCGCCAGCAGCTTGGACACCGATGGGGGCTACACCTTC
>TRBJ1-3|TRBV28|TRBD1|few
CASRQGGASGNTIYF
TGTGCCAGCAGGCAGGGGGGGGCCTCTGGAAACACCATATATTTT
>TRBJ2-7|TRBV7-3|TRBD2|NA
CASSLGVRGSGNEQYF
TGTGCCAGCAGCTTAGGGGTGCGCGGGAGCGGGAACGAGCAGTACTTC
>TRBJ1-5|TRBV20-1|NA|NA
CSARSQPNQPQHF
TGCAGTGCTAGGAGTCAGCCCAATCAGCCCCAGCATTTT
>TRBJ1-2|TRBV30|NA|few
CAWRGVRAHRGYGYTF
TGTGCCTGGAGAGGAGTCCGGGCCCATCGGGGCTATGGCTACACCTTC
>TRBJ2-2|TRBV6-2/TRBV6-3|NA|NA
CASSYSWNTGELFF
TGTGCCAGCAGTTACTCGTGGAACACCGGGGAGCTGTTTTTT
>TRBJ1-1|TRBV30|NA|few
CAWSGDLNTEAFF
TGTGCCTGGAGTGGGGACCTGAACACTGAAGCTTTCTTT
>TRBJ2-5|TRBV7-2|NA|few
CASSQESGYGETQYF
TGTGCCAGCAGCCAAGAGTCAGGATACGGGGAGACCCAGTACTTC
>TRBJ2-5|TRBV2|TRBD1|few
CASRRDRQETQYF
TGTGCCAGCAGGAGGGACAGACAAGAGACCCAGTACTTC
>TRBJ2-1|TRBV28|TRBD1|NA
CASSRYRGRRNEQFF
TGTGCCAGCAGTCGCTACAGGGGGCGCAGGAATGAGCAGTTCTTC
>TRBJ1-1|TRBV4-2|NA|NA
CASSLTTTGRGVLGTEAFF
TGTGCCAGCAGCCTAACGACTACGGGACGAGGGGTCCTGGGCACTGAAGCTTTCTTT
>TRBJ1-1|TRBV7-9|NA|NA
CASSLVAQNTEAFF
TGTGCCAGCAGCTTAGTAGCTCAGAACACTGAAGCTTTCTTT
>TRBJ1-2|TRBV5-8|TRBD1|few
CASSLDRGRRGYTF
TGTGCCAGCAGCTTGGACAGGGGGCGCCGTGGCTACACCTTC
>TRBJ1-5|TRBV11-2|NA|NA
CASSLIGGNQPQHF
TGTGCCAGCAGCTTAATTGGGGGCAATCAGCCCCAGCATTTT
>TRBJ2-3|TRBV7-2|NA|few
CASSLSADTQYF
TGTGCCAGCAGCCTCTCAGCAGATACGCAGTATTTT
>TRBJ2-1|TRBV7-8|NA|NA
CASSLEKSYNEQFF
TGTGCCAGCAGCTTAGAGAAATCCTACAATGAGCAGTTCTTC
>TRBJ2-3|TRBV4-3|TRBD2|NA
CASSQSTSVGTDTQYF
TGCGCCAGCAGCCAATCAACTAGCGTAGGCACAGATACGCAGTATTTT
>TRBJ1-3|TRBV6-2/TRBV6-3|TRBD1|few
CASIKDRGQETIYF
TGTGCCAGCATCAAGGACAGGGGCCAGGAGACCATATATTTT
>TRBJ1-5|TRBV6-2/TRBV6-3|TRBD1|NA
CASSKQGTGQPQHF
TGTGCCAGCAGTAAACAGGGGACAGGCCAGCCCCAGCATTTT
>TRBJ2-2|TRBV19|TRBD2|few
CASSIRGRADTGELFF
TGTGCCAGTAGTATAAGAGGGAGGGCCGACACCGGGGAGCTGTTTTTT
>TRBJ1-5|TRBV27|NA|NA
CASSLSGAMPQHF
TGTGCCAGCAGTTTATCGGGGGCAATGCCCCAGCATTTT
>TRBJ2-5|TRBV5-1|TRBD2|NA
CASSLALAGETQYF
TGCGCCAGCAGCTTGGCGCTAGCGGGAGAGACCCAGTACTTC
>TRBJ1-6|TRBV27|NA|few
CASRSWDNSPLHF
TGTGCCAGCAGAAGCTGGGATAATTCACCCCTCCACTTT
>TRBJ2-7|TRBV7-2|TRBD2|NA
CASSPQPGLVSYEQYF
TGTGCCAGCAGCCCGCAACCGGGACTAGTCTCCTACGAGCAGTACTTC
>TRBJ2-5|TRBV4-1|NA|NA
CASSQVAFLETQYF
TGCGCCAGCAGCCAAGTTGCGTTCTTAGAGACCCAGTACTTC
>TRBJ2-1|TRBV30|TRBD2|few
CAWSLTGTSGNEQFF
TGTGCCTGGAGCCTGACCGGGACTAGCGGGAATGAGCAGTTCTTC
>TRBJ2-3|TRBV7-2|TRBD2|NA
CASSSSGDGRTTDTQYF
TGTGCCAGCAGTTCAAGTGGCGACGGGAGGACCACAGATACGCAGTATTTT
>TRBJ2-7|TRBV28|NA|NA
CASSLDEQYF
TGTGCCAGCAGTTTGGACGAGCAGTACTTC
>TRBJ1-6|TRBV5-1|NA|NA
CASSGSWGYNSPLHF
TGCGCCAGCAGCGGTTCATGGGGGTACAATTCACCCCTCCACTTT
>TRBJ1-2|TRBV30|TRBD1|few
CAWSRTGANYGYTF
TGTGCCTGGAGTAGGACAGGGGCTAACTATGGCTACACCTTC
>TRBJ2-4|TRBV4-2|NA|NA
CASSRTPDIQYF
TGTGCCAGCAGCCGGACCCCGGACATTCAGTACTTC
>TRBJ2-3|TRBV4-1|NA|few
CASSQDRLADTQYF
TGCGCCAGCAGCCAAGATAGACTTGCAGATACGCAGTATTTT
>TRBJ2-7|TRBV21-1|NA|few
CARLPGLARKYEQYF
TGTGCCAGGCTACCAGGACTAGCGAGAAAATACGAGCAGTACTTC
>TRBJ1-5|TRBV6-1|NA|NA
CASSPTGGFNQPQHF
TGTGCCAGCAGTCCGACAGGCGGATTCAATCAGCCCCAGCATTTT
>TRBJ1-5|TRBV28|NA|once
CASRGPYSNQPQHF
TGTGCCAGCAGGGGCCCGTATAGCAATCAGCCCCAGCATTTT
>TRBJ2-1|TRBV7-2|TRBD2|NA
CASSFIAGSDNEQFF
TGTGCCAGCAGCTTTATAGCGGGGAGTGACAATGAGCAGTTCTTC
>TRBJ2-5|TRBV6-1|NA|NA
CASSRQRETQYF
TGTGCCAGCAGCCGACAGCGCGAGACCCAGTACTTC
>TRBJ1-5|TRBV20-1|TRBD1|NA
CSAVTGDQPQHF
TGCAGTGCTGTGACAGGGGATCAGCCCCAGCATTTT
>TRBJ1-1|TRBV6-1|NA|NA
CASTPGRKAEAFF
TGTGCCAGCACTCCAGGGAGAAAAGCTGAAGCTTTCTTT
>TRBJ2-7|TRBV15|TRBD2|NA
CATSRASGTVEQYF
TGTGCCACCAGCAGGGCTAGCGGGACGGTCGAGCAGTACTTC
>TRBJ2-1|TRBV20-1|TRBD2|NA
CSARDPRGLAGSPEQFF
TGCAGTGCTAGAGATCCCAGAGGACTAGCGGGATCTCCTGAGCAGTTCTTC
>TRBJ2-5|TRBV11-3|NA|few
CASSPGQAQETQYF
TGTGCCAGCAGCCCGGGACAAGCCCAAGAGACCCAGTACTTC
>TRBJ2-7|TRBV20-1|TRBD2|few
CSARGLADYEQYF
TGCAGTGCTCGGGGACTAGCGGATTACGAGCAGTACTTC
>TRBJ1-1|TRBV23-1|TRBD1|NA
CASSPLDRDGVTEAFF
TGCGCCAGCAGTCCTCTGGACAGGGATGGGGTCACTGAAGCTTTCTTT
>TRBJ2-7|TRBV6-5|TRBD2|NA
CASSYERDGGEQYF
TGTGCCAGCAGTTACGAGCGGGATGGGGGGGAGCAGTACTTC
>TRBJ1-1|TRBV25-1|TRBD1|NA
CASSVTGDPNTEAFF
TGTGCCAGCAGCGTAACAGGGGATCCGAACACTGAAGCTTTCTTT